Presented here are 13 T cell receptor beta chains from one specimen sequenced in a study of early stage breast cancer tumors (dated 2017 in TCRdb). The method was the immunoSEQ multiplex PCR assay. As stored in TCRdb, this immuneACCESS dataset retains in-frame rearrangements with V and J assigned. A fraction of the clones does not appear; measured against another copy, unresolved V genes explain less than half of the discrepancy, and the remainder lacks a known reason. For this sample there are about 6,300 clones; 73% appear just once. Around a tenth of the sample lies in the top ten. The source material was normal breast tissue next to the tumor. The source of these receptors is a person aged 40 to 49 with breast cancer.

The CDR3 spells CSVDSDGYTF. In DNA form, the CDR3 reads TGCAGCGTTGACTCAGATGGCTACACCTTC. V gene TRBV29-1 combines with J gene TRBJ1-2; no clear D. The V gene's germline CDR1 is SQVTM and CDR2 ANQGSEA. The CDR3 spans 10 residues. The V gene lost 3 bases and the J gene lost 6 bases, with 5 bases spanning the gap.

The chain combines TRBV7-6 with TRBJ2-7; TRBD1 is a possible D gene (6 bases). CDR1 SGHVS and CDR2 FNYEAQ come from the germline V gene. Deletions cut 5 bases from V and 3 bases from J, with 14 bases between. This CDR3 has 14 amino acids. The CDR3 region has the DNA TGTGCCAGCAGCGCCCAGCAGGACAGCTACGAGCAGTACTTC. It is translated as CASSAQQDSYEQYF.

This chain links TRBV6-6 with TRBJ2-7; 9 positions agree with TRBD1. Trimming cost V 5 bases and J 2 bases; bases outside gene matches: 7. CDR3 length equals 15 residues. Germline-derived CDR1 and CDR2 are MNHNY and SVGAGI (reference sequence). The CDR3 sequence: CASSHPGQGTYEQYF. As DNA, the CDR3 is TGTGCCAGCAGTCATCCGGGACAGGGAACCTACGAGCAGTACTTC.

The chain combines TRBV27 with TRBJ2-1; D is ambiguous. CDR1 and CDR2 (germline): MNHEY, SMNVEV (reference sequence). The CDR3 is 18 amino acids. Trimming took 6 bases from V and 0 from J, leaving 21 bases between them. The CDR3 DNA sequence: TGTGCCAGCAGACTTAGATTGGCGGATTCGAGCTCCTACAATGAGCAGTTCTTC. Translated, it gives CASRLRLADSSSYNEQFF.

This clone was seen more than once but under ten times. The rearrangement joins TRBV2 to TRBJ1-5; no firm D call. There are 13 residues in the CDR3. Trimming left V 2 bases short and J 5 bases short, with 7 bases between. Germline V gives CDR1 SNHLY, CDR2 FYNNEI. In DNA form, the CDR3 reads TGTGCCAGCAGTGAACAGGTTTATCAGCCCCAGCATTTT. It specifies CASSEQVYQPQHF.

In this sample, this clone turned up a few times. The rearrangement links TRBV14 to TRBJ1-1; 8 positions match TRBD1. The CDR3 is 15 residues long. Germline values: CDR1 SGHDN, CDR2 FVKESK. V dropped 2 bases and J dropped 0; count of bases not matched to a gene: 2. The CDR3 loop reads CASSQYRGMNTEAFF. CDR3 bases: TGTGCCAGCAGCCAATACAGGGGGATGAACACTGAAGCTTTCTTT.

The chain couples TRBV6-4 to TRBJ1-1, with 9 bases that match TRBD1. The CDR3 extends over 14 amino acids. V lost 6 bases to trimming and J lost 5 bases; unmatched junction nucleotides: 7. Per the germline V gene, CDR1 is MRHNA and CDR2 is SNTAGT. CDR3 sequence reads: CASRRDRAATEAFF. The CDR3 DNA reads as TGTGCCAGCAGGAGGGACAGGGCTGCGACTGAAGCTTTCTTT.

The CDR3 here is CASSRRPGYSYEQYF. The CDR3 DNA is TGTGCCAGCAGCAGACGTCCGGGATACTCCTACGAGCAGTACTTC. This chain uses TRBV11-3 with TRBJ2-7; perhaps TRBD2 as D (5 bases). The V and J ends lost 5 bases and 0 bases respectively, with 14 bases between them. Germline assignment: CDR1 SGHNT and CDR2 YENEEA. This CDR3 has 15 amino acids.

This clone was picked up a small number of times. The chain combines TRBV30 with TRBJ1-3; 11 bases are shared with TRBD1. The CDR3 is 16 amino acids. Germline V gives CDR1 GTSNPN, CDR2 SVGIG (reference sequence). V was pared by 4 bases and J by 4 bases, with 9 bases of the junction left unmatched. CDR3 loop: CAWNVGQGAWGNTIYF. In DNA, the CDR3 is TGTGCCTGGAATGTAGGACAGGGGGCATGGGGAAACACCATATATTTT.

V and J are TRBV18 and TRBJ1-4; D not resolved. Trimming removed 2 bases at V and 8 bases at J, with 9 bases between. CDR1 is KGHSH, CDR2 LQKENI, per germline. The CDR3 contains 13 residues. The CDR3 DNA sequence: TGTGCCAGCTCACCAGGGGAGCGGGAAAAACTGTTTTTT. It codes for CASSPGEREKLFF.

This clone has just a few counts. This chain links TRBV5-6 with TRBJ1-5; weak D call: TRBD1 (6 bases). The germline V and J ends were trimmed by 0 bases and 4 bases, with 11 bases remaining between them. CDR1 and CDR2 (germline): SGHDT, YYEEEE. There are 15 residues in the CDR3. The CDR3: CASSLADRPNQPQHF. DNA of the CDR3: TGTGCCAGCAGCTTGGCCGACAGGCCAAATCAGCCCCAGCATTTT.

This chain joins TRBV9 and TRBJ1-1, with TRBD1 identical over 8 bases. In germline, CDR1 is SGDLS, CDR2 YYNGEE. There are 16 residues in the CDR3. The V and J ends lost 0 bases and 2 bases, in that order; junction bases with no gene match: 6. The CDR3 spells CASSVDTDRGNTEAFF. In DNA form, the CDR3 reads TGTGCCAGCAGCGTAGATACCGACAGGGGTAACACTGAAGCTTTCTTT.

The chain employs TRBV5-1 and TRBJ2-1; 8 positions match TRBD1. Germline V gives CDR1 SGHRS, CDR2 YFSETQ. This CDR3 has 16 amino acids. Trimming at V came to 4 bases and at J to 7 bases, leaving 13 bases not matched to a gene. The CDR3 nucleotides read TGCGCCAGCAGCAGGCAACAGGGGGATCTGGGGAATGAGCAGTTCTTC. This codes for CASSRQQGDLGNEQFF.